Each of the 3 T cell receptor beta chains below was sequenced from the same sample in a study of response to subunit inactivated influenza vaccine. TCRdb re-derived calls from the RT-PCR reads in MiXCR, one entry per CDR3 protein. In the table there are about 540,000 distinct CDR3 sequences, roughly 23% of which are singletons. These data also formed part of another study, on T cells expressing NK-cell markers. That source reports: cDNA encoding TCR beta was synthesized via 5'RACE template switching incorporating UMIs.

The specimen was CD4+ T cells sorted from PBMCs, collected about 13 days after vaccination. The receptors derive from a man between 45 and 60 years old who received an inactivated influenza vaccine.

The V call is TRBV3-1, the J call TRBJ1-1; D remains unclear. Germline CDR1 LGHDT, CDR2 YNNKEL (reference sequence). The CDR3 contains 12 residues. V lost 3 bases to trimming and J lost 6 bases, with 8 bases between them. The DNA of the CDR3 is TGTGCCAGCAGCCAGACACGGGCTGAAGCTTTCTTT. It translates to CASSQTRAEAFF. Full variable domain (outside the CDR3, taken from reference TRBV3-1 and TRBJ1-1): DTAVSQTPKYLVTQMGNDKSIKCEQNLGHDTMYWYKQDSKKFLKIMFSYNNKELIINETVPNRFSPKSPDKAHLNLHINSLELGDSAVYFCASSQTRAEAFFGQGTRLTVV.

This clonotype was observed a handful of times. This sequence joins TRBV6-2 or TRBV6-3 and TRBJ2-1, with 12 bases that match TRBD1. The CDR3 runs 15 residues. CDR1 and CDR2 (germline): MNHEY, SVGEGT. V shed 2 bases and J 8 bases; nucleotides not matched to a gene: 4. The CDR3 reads CASSYGTGGWDEQFF. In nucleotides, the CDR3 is TGTGCCAGCAGTTACGGGACAGGGGGCTGGGATGAGCAGTTCTTC.

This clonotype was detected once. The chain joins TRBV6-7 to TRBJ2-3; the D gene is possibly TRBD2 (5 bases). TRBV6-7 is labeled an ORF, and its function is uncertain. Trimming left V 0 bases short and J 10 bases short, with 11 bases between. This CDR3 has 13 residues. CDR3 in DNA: TGTGCCAGCAGTTACTCCGGCGGGTTAGCGCAGTATTTT. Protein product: CASSYSGGLAQYF.